This entry lists 18 T cell receptor beta chains sequenced from one sample in a study of CD8+CD57+ T cells in acquired aplastic anemia. Patients who underwent sequencing had shown CD8+CD57+ cell expansion by flow cytometry. Genomic DNA was employed as the template in profiling TCR beta VDJ and CDR3. Using its own MiXCR run on the reads, TCRdb lists one record per CDR3 protein. Of more than 95,000 distinct CDR3 sequences listed, almost 40% were seen once; the top ten hold roughly 2.7%. Sequencing used sorted CD4+, CD8+, or CD8+CD57+ T cells (not recorded which) from PBMCs. The receptors shown here come from a human donor with aplastic anemia.

The chain links TRBV19 to TRBJ1-6; no clear D gene. The CDR3 is 14 amino acids. In germline, CDR1 is LNHDA, CDR2 SQIVND (reference sequence). Trimming stripped 5 bases from V and 8 bases from J, with 13 bases between. The CDR3 loop reads CASSAQAFYSPLHF. The CDR3 nucleotides read TGTGCCAGTAGTGCCCAGGCCTTTTATTCACCCCTCCACTTT.

This chain's CDR3 is CATSLAGAEGYTF. Written as DNA, the CDR3 is TGTGCCACCAGCCTAGCAGGGGCGGAAGGCTACACCTTC. This chain joins TRBV24-1 and TRBJ1-2, with D possibly TRBD1 on 6 matching bases. The V and J ends lost 7 bases and 8 bases respectively, with 16 bases between them. CDR3 length: 13 residues. The germline V gene encodes CDR1 KGHDR and CDR2 SFDVKD.

The table lists this clonotype with many counts. V usage is TRBV5-1 and J usage is TRBJ2-7; 7 nucleotides match TRBD1. The CDR3 is made up of 15 amino acids. The V gene's germline CDR1 is SGHRS and CDR2 YFSETQ. V lost 4 bases, J lost 2 bases, and 9 bases stayed unmatched. The CDR3 DNA reads as TGCGCCAGCAGCCCCCGGACAGGCGACCCCTACGAGCAGTACTTC. Translated, it gives CASSPRTGDPYEQYF.

This clonotype appeared many times. The chain has TRBV6-5 and TRBJ2-3; no reliable D call. CDR1 MNHEY and CDR2 SVGAGI come from the germline V gene. The V end was cut by 0 bases, the J end by 5 bases, with 3 bases between. CDR3 length equals 12 residues. DNA of the CDR3: TGTGCCAGCAGTTACTCCGAAGATACGCAGTATTTT. Translation: CASSYSEDTQYF.

The chain recombines TRBV4-1 with TRBJ2-5; D is unclear. This CDR3 spans 14 amino acids. Per germline, CDR1 MGHRA and CDR2 YSYEKL. Trimming left V 1 base short and J 10 bases short, with 16 bases between. CDR3 in amino acids: CASSQATSLKSQYF. CDR3 in DNA: TGCGCCAGCAGCCAAGCCACGTCTCTTAAGAGCCAGTACTTC.

The chain carries TRBV27 and TRBJ2-2; 12 bases are shared with TRBD2. Trimming cost V 4 bases and J 4 bases; bases outside gene matches: 1. The germline CDR1 and CDR2 sequences are MNHEY and SMNVEV (reference sequence). The CDR3 runs to 15 residues. The CDR3 region has the DNA TGTGCCAGCAGTTCGACTAGCGGGGGCACCGGGGAGCTGTTTTTT. This codes for CASSSTSGGTGELFF.

This clonotype showed up many times. V gene TRBV5-4 combines with J gene TRBJ1-2; 8 bases fit TRBD1. Per the germline V gene, CDR1 is SGHNT and CDR2 is YYREEE (reference sequence). The length of the CDR3 is 14 residues. V gave up 4 bases and J gave up 5 bases; unmatched junction bases: 7. In nucleotides, the CDR3 is TGTGCCAGCAGCCCAGGACAGGGACAATATGGCTACACCTTC. This encodes CASSPGQGQYGYTF.

J is TRBJ1-5 and V is TRBV2; D may be TRBD1 (6 bases). The germline CDR1 and CDR2 sequences are SNHLY and FYNNEI. V was trimmed by 6 bases and J by 3 bases, leaving 12 bases between them. This CDR3 spans 14 amino acids. DNA of the CDR3: TGTGCCAGCAGACAAACAGGGCCCAATCAGCCCCAGCATTTT. Translation: CASRQTGPNQPQHF.

The rearrangement uses TRBV11-2 and TRBJ2-2, with a tentative D call TRBD2 (7 bases). V was clipped by 2 bases and J by 0 bases, with 16 bases between them. Looked up from germline, CDR1 is SGHAT and CDR2 is FQNNGV. The CDR3 spans 18 residues. CDR3 bases: TGTGCCAGCAGCTTAAATTGGGGGGGCTGTGCGAACACCGGGGAGCTGTTTTTT. Translating it yields CASSLNWGGCANTGELFF.

Details on this clonotype: A much larger clone differs from this one at a single base, so this may be a read error. The chain uses TRBV4-2 and TRBJ1-3, with D unclear. This CDR3 spans 15 amino acids. The V end lost 1 base, the J end lost 0 bases, and 7 bases lay between the germline ends. CDR1 and CDR2 (germline): LGHNA, YNFKEQ. The CDR3 region has the DNA TGTGCCAGCAGCCAAGCCACTCCCTCTGGAAACACCATATATTTT. Its protein product is CASSQATPSGNTIYF.

The V gene is TRBV2, the J gene TRBJ1-1, with a tentative D call TRBD1 (5 bases). The CDR3 contains 14 residues. Germline loops: CDR1 SNHLY, CDR2 FYNNEI. The V end was cut by 2 bases, the J end by 1 base, with 8 bases between. CDR3 amino acids: CASSERQRNTEAFF. CDR3 in DNA: TGTGCCAGCAGTGAAAGACAGAGGAACACTGAAGCTTTCTTT.

A few counts support this clonotype. The chain joins TRBV27 to TRBJ2-1, with TRBD1 identical over 7 bases. Germline V gene data show CDR1 as MNHEY and CDR2 as SMNVEV (reference sequence). The junction had 9 bases not matched to a gene; V was cut back by 4 bases and J by 9 bases. This CDR3 spans 14 amino acids. The CDR3 sequence: CASSSSGQAVEQFF. In DNA, the CDR3 is TGTGCCAGCAGTTCCTCCGGACAGGCGGTTGAGCAGTTCTTC.

This clonotype came up a few times. In nucleotides, the CDR3 is TGTGCCTGGAGTGTATGGTTAACTGAAGCTTTCTTT. Amino acid sequence: CAWSVWLTEAFF. The rearrangement links TRBV30 to TRBJ1-1; no clear D. V dropped 0 bases and J dropped 5 bases, with 7 bases sitting between them. Germline V gene lookup returns CDR1 GTSNPN and CDR2 SVGIG (reference sequence). The CDR3 has 12 amino acids.

This clonotype has a count of ten or more. The chain couples TRBV11-1 to TRBJ2-7; D not resolved. The CDR3 is 14 residues long. Trimming removed 5 bases from V and 6 bases from J, with 17 bases in between. Germline V gives CDR1 SGHAT, CDR2 FQDESV (reference sequence). For the CDR3, the DNA is TGTGCCAGCAGCCTAGTCCCCACGGCTGGCGAGCAGTACTTC. Amino acid sequence: CASSLVPTAGEQYF.

This clonotype has a single count. The chain joins TRBV15 to TRBJ2-7, with 8 bases matching TRBD1. CDR3 length equals 16 residues. J gave up 2 bases and V 3 bases, and 9 bases lay outside the gene matches. Germline loops: CDR1 LNHNV, CDR2 YYDKDF (reference sequence). The CDR3 region has the DNA TGTGCCACCAGCAGTGATGGGACAGGAGTTACCTACGAGCAGTACTTC. Residues: CATSSDGTGVTYEQYF.

This clonotype was counted many times. V usage is TRBV20-1 and J usage is TRBJ1-4; the D gene is possibly TRBD1 (6 bases). Trimming left V 0 bases short and J 2 bases short, with 16 bases between. This CDR3 contains 17 residues. Germline V CDR1 and CDR2: DFQATT, SNEGSKA (reference sequence). CDR3 in amino acids: CSARDAIGGWTNEKLFF. The CDR3 DNA reads TGCAGTGCTAGAGATGCGATAGGGGGGTGGACTAATGAAAAACTGTTTTTT.

This clonotype has ten or more counts. This chain joins TRBV20-1 and TRBJ2-1; 8 bases fit TRBD2. The CDR3 runs 15 residues. Germline assignment: CDR1 DFQATT and CDR2 SNEGSKA (reference sequence). With 6 bases clipped from V and 0 bases from J, the junction kept 7 bases outside the gene matches. DNA of the CDR3: TGCAGTGCCGAACAGGCGGGGGGCTCCTACAATGAGCAGTTCTTC. This codes for CSAEQAGGSYNEQFF.

This clonotype was detected ten times or more. V is TRBV15 and J is TRBJ2-1; 13 bases agree with TRBD2. The length of the CDR3 is 16 residues. Losses at the gene ends were 8 bases for V and 6 bases for J; bases not matched to a gene: 10. Germline assignment: CDR1 LNHNV and CDR2 YYDKDF (reference sequence). For the CDR3, the DNA is TGTGCCACCGGACTAGCGGGGGCCCGGATCCCCAATGAGCAGTTCTTC. Amino acids: CATGLAGARIPNEQFF.